Detailed here is one TCR beta chain. This sample is part of a study of blood T cell repertoires in COVID-19. Study in general: Some COVID-19 samples were acute and others convalescent; all came from the United States, Italy and Spain. PBMCs, B-cell-depleted T cells, or T cells provided the cDNA or gDNA that made up the material.

CDR1 and CDR2 from the germline V gene are SNHLY and FYNNEI. J was trimmed by 3 bases and V by 6 bases; bases with no gene match: 7. The CDR3 runs to 15 residues. Authors' analysis steps: Amplification of reference gene primers provided the estimated nucleated cell counts. The data were produced by immunoSEQ multiplex PCR, yet TCRdb's version contains in-frame clones alone and is incomplete. The D gene and trimming were derived from the DNA, and the V and J assignments and clone size from that table. The data hold 150,000 to 200,000 clones, with about 83% observed a single time. V is TRBV2 and J is TRBJ2-3; 9 nucleotides align to TRBD1. Sample: peripheral blood. This TCR came from an elderly woman with acute or convalescent COVID-19. This chain's CDR3 is CASRGDRAPTDTQYF. CDR3 DNA sequence: TGTGCCAGCAGGGGGGACAGGGCTCCAACAGATACGCAGTATTTT. Full variable domain (rest looked up from reference TRBV2 and TRBJ2-3): EPEVTQTPSHQVTQMGQEVILRCVPISNHLYFYWYRQILGQKVEFLVSFYNNEISEKSEIFDDQFSVERPDGSNFTLKIRSTKLEDSAMYFCASRGDRAPTDTQYFGPGTRLTVL.